The clone carrying this TCR beta chain was picked up one time. Its antigen is as yet unknown. V gave up 2 bases and J gave up 4 bases; unmatched junction bases: 7. This CDR3 has 16 residues. Germline assignment: CDR1 MNHEY and CDR2 SVGAGI. With 60 Vbeta and 13 Jbeta primers, the PCR was carried out. Method: immunoSEQ multiplex PCR; TCRdb's copy keeps in-frame clones and lacks some. The repertoire consists of more than 30,000 clones, with 60% to 70% occurring once and the leading ten covering around 9.1%. The data belong to a study of cytomegalovirus exposure and HLA in healthy donors. Points from the study as a whole: Researchers counted over 150 TCR beta chains as cytomegalovirus-associated.

The J gene is TRBJ1-4, the V gene TRBV6-5, with 7 bases aligning to TRBD1. The TCR originated in a middle-aged man in good health and CMV-seropositive. The specimen was PBMCs. DNA for the CDR3: TGTGCCAGCAGTTACCACAGGGGTCGGAATAATGAAAAACTGTTTTTT. It codes for CASSYHRGRNNEKLFF.